The 8 T cell receptor beta chains listed next were all sequenced from one sample in a study of regulatory T cells in long-lasting Graves disease. Time point given: persistent/refractory GD, antithyroid drugs over 5 years with positive TRAb. The TCR library was prepared using RNA isolated from PBMCs. For TCR beta, libraries came from iRepertoire HTBI primers and Arm-PCR of CDR3 regions. TCRdb re-derived calls from the multiplex PCR reads in MiXCR, one entry per CDR3 protein. The sample has about 400,000 distinct CDR3 sequences; more than 20% are singletons. Sequences were derived from peripheral blood mononuclear cells (PBMCs), sampled when the disease was refractory, from a patient treated with antithyroid drugs. Receptors originate from a female donor with Graves disease.

The V gene is TRBV5-1, the J gene TRBJ1-1, with D perhaps matching TRBD1 (6 bases). CDR3 length: 13 residues. The germline CDR1 and CDR2 sequences are SGHRS and YFSETQ. Trimming shortened V by 2 bases and J by 5 bases, and 10 bases separated the two germline ends. This chain's CDR3 is CASSFRGETEAFF. CDR3 coding DNA: TGCGCCAGCAGCTTCAGGGGAGAGACTGAAGCTTTCTTT.

This chain joins TRBV2 and TRBJ2-1; the match to TRBD1 covers 7 bases. Germline V gene lookup returns CDR1 SNHLY and CDR2 FYNNEI. V lost 10 bases, J lost 5 bases, and 14 bases stayed unmatched. The CDR3 runs to 15 residues. The CDR3, as DNA: TGTGCCAACAGGGGAACTAGTGGCCTCAACAATGAGCAGTTCTTC. Translated, it gives CANRGTSGLNNEQFF.

This clonotype came up a few times. The chain uses TRBV5-6 and TRBJ2-7; D uncertain. V was shortened by 2 bases and J by 2 bases, with 8 bases between the two germline ends. The CDR3 runs 13 residues. Looked up from germline, CDR1 is SGHDT and CDR2 is YYEEEE. Here the CDR3 reads CASSFRPPYEQYF. The CDR3 region has the DNA TGTGCCAGCAGCTTCCGACCCCCCTACGAGCAGTACTTC. The whole variable domain, remainder taken from reference TRBV5-6 and TRBJ2-7, is DAGVTQSPTHLIKTRGQQVTLRCSPKSGHDTVSWYQQALGQGPQFIFQYYEEEERQRGNFPDRFSGHQFPNYSSELNVNALLLGDSALYLCASSFRPPYEQYFGPGTRLTVT.

For this clonotype: A much larger clone differs by one base, so this may be a read error. The CDR3 loop is CSAVSQQETQYF. Written as DNA, the CDR3 is TGCAGTGCTGTTAGTCAGCAAGAGACCCAGTACTTC. The V call is TRBV20-1, the J call TRBJ2-5; D is unresolved. The germline V gene encodes CDR1 DFQATT and CDR2 SNEGSKA (reference sequence). This CDR3 comprises 12 residues. V lost 5 bases to trimming and J lost 2 bases, with 9 bases between them.

With respect to this clonotype: This clone may be a read error of a much larger clone one base away. The V and J genes are TRBV7-3 and TRBJ2-7; tentative D call: TRBD1 (5 bases). CDR3 length: 14 residues. Germline CDR1 is SGHTA and CDR2 is FQGTGA. CDR3 sequence reads: CASSLEGVSYEQHF. The CDR3 nucleotides are TGTGCCAGCAGCTTGGAAGGGGTCTCCTACGAGCAGCACTTC.

In regard to this clonotype: The final CDR3 position lacks the conserved phenylalanine or tryptophan, pointing to a likely read error. The chain is built from TRBV7-6 and TRBJ2-7; a weak D match, TRBD1 (8 bases). Germline assignment: CDR1 SGHVS and CDR2 FNYEAQ. This CDR3 has 14 amino acids. Trimming took 5 bases from V and 2 from J, leaving 13 bases between them. The CDR3 reads CASSQGAGAYEQYL. The CDR3 DNA sequence: TGTGCCAGCAGCCAGGGGGCGGGAGCCTACGAGCAGTACCTC.

The chain employs TRBV3-1 and TRBJ2-5; tentative D call: TRBD2 (6 bases). The germline V gene has CDR1 LGHDT and CDR2 YNNKEL (reference sequence). V was trimmed by 0 bases and J by 0 bases, leaving 14 bases between them. The CDR3 sequence is 17 residues long. The CDR3 sequence is CASSQDPEGGNQETQYF. The CDR3 nucleotides are TGTGCCAGCAGCCAAGACCCGGAGGGAGGCAACCAAGAGACCCAGTACTTC.

The sample holds many counts of this clonotype. The rearrangement joins TRBV12-3 or TRBV12-4 to TRBJ1-2, with no clear D. The CDR3 runs to 14 residues. Trimming removed 3 bases at V and 4 bases at J, with 12 bases between. DNA for the CDR3: TGTGCCAGCAGTTTCAGCGGAGACGGCTATGGCTACACCTTC. It codes for CASSFSGDGYGYTF.